This T cell receptor (beta chain) came from a study of HIV-infected patients and healthy controls. Trimming took 4 bases from V and 9 from J; bases not matched to a gene: 11. There are 15 residues in the CDR3. Germline V CDR1 and CDR2: MNHEY, SVGAGI. In its sample, this clonotype was seen many times. Reverse transcription used about 500 ng RNA and constant-region primers for alpha and beta. Separate chain-specific third strand synthesis with multiplexing indices produced the alpha and beta libraries. Each CDR3 protein is one row after TCRdb ran MiXCR on the 5' RACE reads. The repertoire holds tens of thousands of distinct CDR3 sequences, with 8.5% as singletons. No cell fractionation was done, so the repertoire covers all unsorted peripheral blood T cells.

This rearrangement joins TRBV6-5 to TRBJ2-7; TRBD2 matches 11 bases. The receptor was derived from an adult in good health. Source material: blood. The CDR3 loop is CASSFSLLAGVGQYF. Here the CDR3 DNA reads TGTGCCAGCAGTTTTAGTCTACTAGCGGGAGTCGGGCAGTACTTC.